The rows below give T cell receptor beta chains drawn from one sample of a study of PD-1 blockade in classical Hodgkin lymphoma. Sequenced by immunoSEQ multiplex PCR; TCRdb stores in-frame clones only, minus some. The sample holds roughly 100,000 clones; 89% are singletons and the top ten take roughly 20%. Here the sequenced sample was peripheral blood mononuclear cells (PBMCs), taken before the fourth cycle of nivolumab. The receptor set was obtained from a human donor with classical Hodgkin lymphoma. CDR3s include the opening cysteine and the closing phenylalanine or tryptophan. D genes are given only for firm matches. Clone size appears in some rows only: once, few, many, or a class for an expanded clone.

d_gene	v_gene	j_gene	abundance	CDR3nt	CDR3aa
-	TRBV18	TRBJ1-3	-	TGTGCCAGCTCACCACCGGACCAGCCACCTACCAACACCATATATTTT	CASSPPDQPPTNTIYF
-	TRBV5-1	TRBJ1-2	-	TGCGCCAGCACCCCGGGGAAGGGAGGCTACACCTTC	CASTPGKGGYTF
-	TRBV27	TRBJ1-2	-	TGTGCCAGCAGTTTTTCAGGAAACTATGGCTACACCTTC	CASSFSGNYGYTF
-	TRBV28	TRBJ1-1	-	TGTGCCAGCACTTTAGGGGGGGTAGGGAACACTGAAGCTTTCTTT	CASTLGGVGNTEAFF
-	TRBV11-2	TRBJ1-1	-	TGTGCCAGCAGCTTAGCAGGAGGGAGAGGCACTGAAGCTTTCTTT	CASSLAGGRGTEAFF
TRBD2	TRBV9	TRBJ2-2	-	TGTGCCAGCAGCCTGATGACGGGAGGGAACACCGGGGAGCTGTTTTTT	CASSLMTGGNTGELFF
TRBD1	TRBV19	TRBJ1-1	-	TGTGCCAGTAGATACCGGGACAGTGAAGCTTTCTTT	CASRYRDSEAFF
-	TRBV6-6	TRBJ2-7	-	TGTGCCAGCAGTTACTATGACCAGCGGAGGCCCTACGAGCAGTACTTC	CASSYYDQRRPYEQYF
TRBD1	TRBV5-1	TRBJ2-5	-	TGCGCCAGCAGCTTGGGGGGTTTTGGGACAGGGAGCCAAGAGACCCAGTACTTC	CASSLGGFGTGSQETQYF
TRBD2	TRBV2	TRBJ2-7	-	TGTGCCATTGGGACTAGCGGGAGATATAACGAGCAGTACTTC	CAIGTSGRYNEQYF
TRBD2	TRBV5-4	TRBJ2-5	-	TGTGCCAGCAGCCCTGGACTAGCGGGAAAGACCCAGTACTTC	CASSPGLAGKTQYF
-	TRBV2	TRBJ1-1	-	TGTGCCAGCAGTGAATTTGAAGTGTGGGGCACTGAAGCTTTCTTT	CASSEFEVWGTEAFF
-	TRBV10-3	TRBJ2-1	-	TGTGCCATCAGTGAGTCTGGGGTGGGTGAGCAGTTCTTC	CAISESGVGEQFF
-	TRBV2	TRBJ1-1	-	TGTGCCAGCTCCCCCGCCGGGGGTCGCACTGAAGCTTTCTTT	CASSPAGGRTEAFF
TRBD1	TRBV5-1	TRBJ1-1	-	TGCGCCAGCAGCTTCCCGGACAGGGGGAACACTGAAGCTTTCTTT	CASSFPDRGNTEAFF
-	TRBV5-4	TRBJ2-5	once	TGTGCCAGCGGAACCCCGGGCTCCGGGAAGGAGACCCAGTACTTC	CASGTPGSGKETQYF
-	TRBV5-1	TRBJ2-2	-	TGCGCCAGCAGCTTGGCTGCAGCGGCGGGCACCGGGGAGCTGTTTTTT	CASSLAAAAGTGELFF
TRBD2	TRBV10-3	TRBJ2-3	-	TGTGCCATCAGTGCTAGCGGGAGAGTAGATACGCAGTATTTT	CAISASGRVDTQYF
-	TRBV18	TRBJ2-7	-	TGTGCCAGCTCACCTCCGGGAAGCCCCTACGAGCAGTACTTC	CASSPPGSPYEQYF
TRBD2	TRBV18	TRBJ2-1	once	TGTGCCAGCTCACCACAGGGACTAGCGGGAGGATACAATGAGCAGTTCTTC	CASSPQGLAGGYNEQFF
-	TRBV12-5	TRBJ2-1	-	TGTGCTAGTGGTAAGCTGACCCTTAGGGGCCCTGCCTCCTACAATGAGCAGTTCTTC	CASGKLTLRGPASYNEQFF
TRBD2	TRBV5-1	TRBJ2-3	-	TGCGCCAGCAGTCCCCGTGGCGGGAGGGCTACAGATACGCAGTATTTT	CASSPRGGRATDTQYF
TRBD1	TRBV7-8	TRBJ2-4	-	TGTGCCAGCAGCTCAACAGGGGGCCGGGGAAACATTCAGTACTTC	CASSSTGGRGNIQYF
TRBD1	TRBV5-1	TRBJ1-1	once	TGCGCCAGCAGCTTAGCCGGGACAGGGGGTAACACTGAAGCTTTCTTT	CASSLAGTGGNTEAFF
-	TRBV6-5	TRBJ2-7	few	TGTGCCAGCAGTTACAGTGGGGCCGGGCAGTACTTC	CASSYSGAGQYF
-	TRBV5-5	TRBJ1-2	-	TGTGCCAGCAGCCAAGATCCGGGACACGATAACTATGGCTACACCTTC	CASSQDPGHDNYGYTF
TRBD2	TRBV19	TRBJ2-1	-	TGTGCCAGTAGTATCTCGGCTAGCGGGAGAAATGAGCAGTTCTTC	CASSISASGRNEQFF
-	TRBV5-5	TRBJ2-3	-	TGTGCCAGCAGCTTGACCGCCGCCGCGGATACGCAGTATTTT	CASSLTAAADTQYF
TRBD2	TRBV27	TRBJ2-5	-	TGTGCCAGCAGCTTTCTAGCGGGGGGAGAGACCCAGTACTTC	CASSFLAGGETQYF
TRBD2	TRBV4-3	TRBJ2-1	-	TGCGCCAGCAGCCTCGGAGGTACTAGCGGGAGGACATACAATGAGCAGTTCTTC	CASSLGGTSGRTYNEQFF
-	TRBV5-1	TRBJ2-7	-	TGCGCCAGCAGCAGTGACGGAGCAAGTAACGAGCAGTACTTC	CASSSDGASNEQYF
-	TRBV19	TRBJ1-1	-	TGTGCCAGTAGTATCGGGACAAAACACGGGAACACTGAAGCTTTCTTT	CASSIGTKHGNTEAFF
-	TRBV7-8	TRBJ1-1	-	TGTGCCAGCAGCTTACTGGCGAACACTGAAGCTTTCTTT	CASSLLANTEAFF
-	TRBV28	TRBJ2-3	-	TGTGCCAGCAGTTTGGGGCAGGTCCCCGATACGCAGTATTTT	CASSLGQVPDTQYF
TRBD2	TRBV4-1	TRBJ2-5	-	TGCGCCAGCAGCCAAGATCGGTCGAGAGCGGGATACCAAGAGACCCAGTACTTC	CASSQDRSRAGYQETQYF
TRBD1	TRBV27	TRBJ2-7	-	TGTGCCAGCAGTACAGGGACAGCCTCCTACGAGCAGTACTTC	CASSTGTASYEQYF
-	TRBV6-1	TRBJ2-3	-	TGTGCCAGCAGTGGGCCGATAGCCTTAGTCAAAGATACGCAGTATTTT	CASSGPIALVKDTQYF